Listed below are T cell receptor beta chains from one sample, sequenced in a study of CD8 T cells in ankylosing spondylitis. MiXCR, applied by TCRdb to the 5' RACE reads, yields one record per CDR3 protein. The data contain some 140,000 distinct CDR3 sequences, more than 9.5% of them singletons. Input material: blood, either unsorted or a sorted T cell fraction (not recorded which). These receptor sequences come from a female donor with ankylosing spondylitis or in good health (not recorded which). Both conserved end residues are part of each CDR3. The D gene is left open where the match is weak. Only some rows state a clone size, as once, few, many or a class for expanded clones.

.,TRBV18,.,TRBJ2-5,TGTGCCAGCTCACCGGCACTAGCTCAAGAGACCCAGTACTTC,CASSPALAQETQYF
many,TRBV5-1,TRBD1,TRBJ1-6,TGCGCCAGCAGCTTCCAGGACAGGCGTAGTTCACCCCTCCACTTT,CASSFQDRRSSPLHF
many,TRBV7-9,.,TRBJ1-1,TGTGCCAGCAGCCCTAGCGCGGGCTTGAACACTGAAGCTTTCTTT,CASSPSAGLNTEAFF
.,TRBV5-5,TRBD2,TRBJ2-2,TGTGCCAGCAGCGGGGGACTAGCGGGAGGGCTATCCGGGGAGCTGTTTTTT,CASSGGLAGGLSGELFF
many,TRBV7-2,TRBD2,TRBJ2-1,TGTGCCAGCAGCAGAGGACTAGCGGATGAGCAGTTCTTC,CASSRGLADEQFF
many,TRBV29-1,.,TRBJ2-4,TGCAGCGCCGGAGGGGGGGCGAAAAACATTCAGTACTTC,CSAGGGAKNIQYF
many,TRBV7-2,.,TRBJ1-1,TGTGCCAGCAGCGATCGGGGGGGAAACACTGAAGCTTTCTTT,CASSDRGGNTEAFF
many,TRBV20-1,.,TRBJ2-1,TGCAGTGCTAGTCGTGCGGCCAATGAGCAGTTCTTC,CSASRAANEQFF
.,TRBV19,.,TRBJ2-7,TGTGCCAGTAGTACCCAGCCGGGCACCTACGAGCAGTACTTC,CASSTQPGTYEQYF
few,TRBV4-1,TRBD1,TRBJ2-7,TGCGCCAGCAGCCAGCGGACAGGGACTTACGAGCAGTACTTC,CASSQRTGTYEQYF
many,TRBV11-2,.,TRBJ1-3,TGTGCCAGCAGGACCTTACAGAGCTCTGGAAACACCATATATTTT,CASRTLQSSGNTIYF
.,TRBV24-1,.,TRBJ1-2,TGTGCCACCAGTGATTTCGGTCTCTATGGCTACGCCTTC,CATSDFGLYGYAF
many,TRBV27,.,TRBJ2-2,TGTGCCAGCAGTACCGGACTGAACACCGGGGAGCTGTTTTTT,CASSTGLNTGELFF
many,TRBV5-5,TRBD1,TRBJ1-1,TGTGCCAGCAGCATCGGACAGGGGACTGAAGCTTTCTTT,CASSIGQGTEAFF
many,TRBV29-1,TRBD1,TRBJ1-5,TGCAGCTTTTCACAGGGGAACAATCAGCCCCAGCATTTT,CSFSQGNNQPQHF
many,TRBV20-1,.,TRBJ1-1,TGCAGTTCCCTCGGCGGGAACACTGAAGCTTTCTTT,CSSLGGNTEAFF
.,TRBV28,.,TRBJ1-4,TGTGCCAGCAGGCCCCAGGGGTCATCTATTGAAAAACTGTTTTTT,CASRPQGSSIEKLFF
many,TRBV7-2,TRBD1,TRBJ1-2,TGTGCCAGCAGCTTTGGACAGGGGATCGATGATGGCTACACCTTC,CASSFGQGIDDGYTF
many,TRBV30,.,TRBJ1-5,TGTGCCTGGAGTGATGGCGGGAGTAGCAATCAGCCCCAGCATTTT,CAWSDGGSSNQPQHF
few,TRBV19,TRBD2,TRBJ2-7,TGTGCCAGTAGTGCCTTCAGGAGCGGGGGCTACGAGCAGTACTTC,CASSAFRSGGYEQYF
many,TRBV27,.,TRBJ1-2,TGTGCCAGCAGTTCCCCGGGGCAAATGAAATATGGCTACACCTTC,CASSSPGQMKYGYTF
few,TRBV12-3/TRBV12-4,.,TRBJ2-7,TGTGCCAGCAGTTTGTCGCCTTCCTACGAGCAGTACTTC,CASSLSPSYEQYF
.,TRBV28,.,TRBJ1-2,TGTGCCAGCAGTTTAGCATTGAGTGGCTACACCTTC,CASSLALSGYTF
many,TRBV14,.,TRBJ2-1,TGTGCCAGCAGCCTCGAGACTGACAATGAGCAGTTCTTC,CASSLETDNEQFF
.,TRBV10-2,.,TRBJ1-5,TGCGCCAGCAGGGGGGGCTGGGGCAATCAGCCCCAGCATTTT,CASRGGWGNQPQHF
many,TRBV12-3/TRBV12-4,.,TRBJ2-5,TGTGCCAGCAGTTCCCAGCCCTGGGGAGAGACCCAGTACTTC,CASSSQPWGETQYF
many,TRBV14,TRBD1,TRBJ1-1,TGTGCCAGCAGCCAAGAACAGGGGGATACTCGGTGGACTGAAGCTTTCTTT,CASSQEQGDTRWTEAFF
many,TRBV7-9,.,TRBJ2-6,TGTGCCAGCAGCTCGAATTGGGCTGGGGCCAACGTCCTGACTTTC,CASSSNWAGANVLTF
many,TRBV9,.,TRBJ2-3,TGTGCCAGCAGCGTACGAGGGTTTAGCACAGATACGCAGTATTTT,CASSVRGFSTDTQYF
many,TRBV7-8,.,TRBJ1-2,TGTGCCAGCAAGGACAGTGCTAACTATGGCTACACCTTC,CASKDSANYGYTF
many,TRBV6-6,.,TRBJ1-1,TGTGCCAGCGGGGCCTTGGCGTTAGCTTTCTTT,CASGALALAFF
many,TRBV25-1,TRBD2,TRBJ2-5,TGTGCCAGCAGTGGCCGTGGAGCGGGAGTCCAAGAGACCCAGTACTTC,CASSGRGAGVQETQYF
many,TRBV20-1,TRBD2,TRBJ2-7,TGCAGTGCTAGACCGGGACTAGCGGGAACCTACGAGCAGTACTTC,CSARPGLAGTYEQYF
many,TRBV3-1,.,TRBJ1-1,TGTGCCAGCAGCCAAGAGGATCGCGACAGCTTCGAGGGGAACACTGAAGCTTTCTTT,CASSQEDRDSFEGNTEAFF
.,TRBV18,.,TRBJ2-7,TGTGCCAGCTCACCGCTGGAAACAGGGTTGAGCGAGCAGTACTTC,CASSPLETGLSEQYF
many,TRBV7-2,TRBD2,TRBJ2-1,TGTGCCAGCAGCCCACGTAGCGGGCTAGGGCTCTACAATGAGCAGTTCTTC,CASSPRSGLGLYNEQFF
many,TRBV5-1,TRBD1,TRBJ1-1,TGCGCCAGCAGCTTCTCGTCTCTCAGGGGGCCTAAGAACACTGAAGCTTTCTTT,CASSFSSLRGPKNTEAFF
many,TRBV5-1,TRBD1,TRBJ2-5,TGCGCCAGCAGCTCAGGGGGTTCGCGGGAGACCCAGTACTTC,CASSSGGSRETQYF
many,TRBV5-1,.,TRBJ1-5,TGCGCCAGCAGCCCGGGACCCCCCTCTGAAGACCAGCATTTT,CASSPGPPSEDQHF
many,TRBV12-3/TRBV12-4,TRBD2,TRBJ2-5,TGTGCCAGCACCCTGAGGACTAGCGGGAGTATGGAGACCCAGTACTTC,CASTLRTSGSMETQYF
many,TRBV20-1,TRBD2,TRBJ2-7,TGCAGTGCTCTCCACCCGACTAGCGGGAGGCGTGACGAGCAGTACTTC,CSALHPTSGRRDEQYF
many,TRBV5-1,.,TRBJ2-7,TGCGCCAGCAGCTTGGGACCAAGGTACGAGCAGTACTTC,CASSLGPRYEQYF
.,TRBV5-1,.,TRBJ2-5,TGCGCCAGCAGCTTGGGGGGATTCGAGACCCAGTACTTC,CASSLGGFETQYF
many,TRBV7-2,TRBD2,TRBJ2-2,TGTGCCAGCAGCCACTCGACTAGCGGTCGCCGGGAGCTGTTTTTT,CASSHSTSGRRELFF
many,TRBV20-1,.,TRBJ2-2,TGCAGTGCTTTGCCAAGGAACACCGGGGAGCTGTTTTTT,CSALPRNTGELFF
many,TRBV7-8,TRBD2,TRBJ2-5,TGTGCCAGCAGCTTAACTAGCGGGAGTTGGGAGACCCAGTACTTC,CASSLTSGSWETQYF
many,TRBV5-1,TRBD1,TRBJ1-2,TGCGCCAGCAGCACCACCGGGACAGCGAATCCTAACTATGGCTACACCTTC,CASSTTGTANPNYGYTF
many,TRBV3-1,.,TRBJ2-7,TGTGCCAGCACACACGACGGCTCCTACGAGCAGTACTTC,CASTHDGSYEQYF
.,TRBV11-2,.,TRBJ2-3,TGTGCCAGCAGCTTAGGAGGGAATACGCAGTATTTT,CASSLGGNTQYF